In this sample, the clone carrying this T cell receptor (beta chain) turned up a few times. This entry belongs to a study of blood T cell repertoires in COVID-19. Libraries were prepared by immunoSEQ multiplex PCR; TCRdb keeps only in-frame clonotypes and omits some of them. The sample contains around 400,000 clones, just under 90% of which appear only once. Germline V CDR1 and CDR2: MGHRA, YSYEKL. V was clipped by 0 bases and J by 3 bases, with 9 bases between them. This CDR3 is built from 15 residues. Material: PBMCs or T cells enriched from blood (not recorded which). The rearrangement uses TRBV4-1 and TRBJ1-3, with no clear D. The sequence came from a woman under 40 who had recovered from COVID-19. The chain's CDR3 is CASSQESGNGNTIYF. The CDR3 DNA is TGCGCCAGCAGCCAAGAATCGGGTAATGGAAACACCATATATTTT.